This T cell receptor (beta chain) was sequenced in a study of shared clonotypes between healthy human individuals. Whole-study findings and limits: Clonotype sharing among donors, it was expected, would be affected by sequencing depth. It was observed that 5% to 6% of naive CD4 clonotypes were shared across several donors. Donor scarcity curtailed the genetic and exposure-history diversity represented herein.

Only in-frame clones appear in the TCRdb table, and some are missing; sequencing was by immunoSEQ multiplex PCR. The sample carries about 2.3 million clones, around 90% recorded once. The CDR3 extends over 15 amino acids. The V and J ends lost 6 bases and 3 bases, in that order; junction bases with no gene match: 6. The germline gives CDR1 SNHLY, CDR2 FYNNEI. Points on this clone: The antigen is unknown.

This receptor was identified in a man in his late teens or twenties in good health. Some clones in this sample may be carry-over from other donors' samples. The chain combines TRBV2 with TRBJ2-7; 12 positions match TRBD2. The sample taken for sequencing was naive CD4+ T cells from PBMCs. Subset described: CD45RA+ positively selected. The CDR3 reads CASSSGGLAGYEQYF. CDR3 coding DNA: TGTGCCAGCAGCTCGGGGGGACTAGCGGGCTACGAGCAGTACTTC.